This TCR beta chain was found in a study of human T cells and chemical hapten exposure (dated by TCRdb to the early 2020s). About the investigation overall: For sensitization, 2% DPC in acetone was applied to a roughly 2 cm by roughly 2 cm area of upper inner arm skin. Throughout the roughly 24-week study period, patients were also given weekly therapeutic DPC doses on the scalp. Patch testing was performed on the upper back with Finn chambers containing 0.01% DPC, and the patch tests were scored after 6 days according to International Contact Dermatitis Research Group standards. The patient cohort, mostly female, included alopecia areata with under or over 50% scalp involvement, alopecia totalis and alopecia universalis. Libraries were pooled for sequencing, and variation in per-sample TCR yields was attributed mainly to small differences in library volumes within the pool. The study tracked peripheral blood TCR repertoire changes in vivo during primary and secondary sensitization to the hapten diphenylcyclopropenone (DPC) in alopecia patients. Blood was sampled from patients pre-sensitization (week 0) and at 2, 6 and about 24 weeks after DPC sensitization. Blood for TCR sequencing was provided by twenty-nine alopecia patients at one to four time points (pre-sensitization, 2, 6 and 24 weeks).

As encoded in the germline V gene, CDR1 is KGHDR while CDR2 is SFDVKD. From the cysteine up to the phenylalanine, the CDR3 has a length of 16 residues. The entry retains the CDR3 DNA only, 48 bases that are in frame from base 1. V loses 4 bases, J loses 2 bases, and the germline ends lie 16 bases apart. The time point tag for this specimen amounts to: patch test 1, 2 weeks after DPC sensitization. This specimen's treatment or condition label, per the study, means: therapeutic diphenylcyclopropenone sensitization with weekly scalp DPC. At every patch-test visit, the blood draw took place before the patch test was put on. Patients were eligible if aged 18 to 70, diagnosed with alopecia and judged suitable for DPC therapy, and pregnant patients were excluded. Total RNA was extracted from unfractionated whole blood that had been collected in Tempus Blood RNA tubes. The library was generated by RACE. TCRdb shows the sequencer as NextSeq 500. During library preparation, unique molecular identifiers were attached to individual cDNA molecules so that TCRs could be counted in a quantitative, reproducible way. Each blood RNA sample was used to sequence both TCR alpha and TCR beta chains. Regarding the original processing steps: Samples had a median of about 90,000 TCRs, with a range from roughly 23,224 to 750,000. The Decombinator software suite was used to annotate the V, J and CDR3 of the TCR reads. To make PS versus PT1 abundance plots, every sample was subsampled to the same number of TCRs (28,000). Expanded TCRs were defined as absent before sensitization and observed at least eight times at the 2-week time point. TCRdb reworked the public reads: Q25 trimming with fastp, MiXCR clone assembly, productive beta chains retained. Entries are consolidated by CDR3 protein sequence, retaining the most common genes and DNA. These V and J calls originate from TCRdb's pipeline instead of the authors' own analysis. The sample profile shows 370,000 or so distinct CDR3 sequences; nearly 5% of them were found once. In total, the top ten clones hold 2% to 2.5% of the sample.

For this clonotype: Its antigen specificity is not known. The sample holds no much larger clone one base away, and base qualities are not on file.

Beyond this particular receptor, the publication reports: DPC sensitization did not change how many TCRs were above 1 in 1000 frequency, and no evidence was found of alterations in global repertoire structure. After repeated subsampling, changes were observed in the strength of the expansion versus patch-test correlation and in the threshold at which the correlation became significant. Compared with pre-sensitization or healthy control sets, expanded TCRs formed significantly more large CDR3 similarity clusters, which is consistent with antigen-driven responses. Patch test score correlated positively with the number of PT1 expanded TCRs, reaching significance at thresholds 8, 16 and 32 but not at 4. All patients had alopecia, a presumed autoimmune disease, so their immune response might differ from that of healthy individuals.

The V gene is TRBV24-1 and the J gene is TRBJ1-2; matching of 6 bases hints at TRBD1 as the D gene. The sequencing here drew on whole blood, taken in connection with sensitization to the hapten diphenylcyclopropenone (DPC). The sequence derives from a woman aged 45-65 years with alopecia areata. Some clones in this sample may be carry-over from other donors' samples. The CDR3 sequence is CATSDRTRTENYGYTF. The nucleotide sequence reads TGTGCCACCAGTGACCGAACCCGGACAGAAAACTATGGCTACACCTTC.